The TCR beta chain under discussion was sequenced for a study of blood T cell repertoires in COVID-19. As for the study in general: Samples of COVID-19 (acute and convalescent) were obtained from the United States, Italy and Spain.

Using immunoSEQ multiplex PCR, the repertoire was profiled, and TCRdb retains in-frame clones only, with some absent. The table records a few hundred thousand clones, 75% to 90% of them present only once. V gave up 5 bases and J gave up 3 bases; unmatched junction bases: 4. The germline gives CDR1 LNHDA, CDR2 SQIVND (reference sequence). The CDR3 covers 14 residues. Participant-reported clinical history was the basis for cohort assignment. What the recovered Cohort 3 donors had was two negative PCRs, clearance, or symptom resolution. The TCR originated in a man in his forties or fifties who had recovered from COVID-19. The V gene is TRBV19, the J gene TRBJ2-1; 7 nucleotides line up with TRBD2. Material: PBMCs or T cells enriched from blood (not recorded which). The CDR3 nucleotides read TGTGCCAGTAGTCGGGGCGGGAGCTACAATGAGCAGTTCTTC. It yields the protein CASSRGGSYNEQFF.